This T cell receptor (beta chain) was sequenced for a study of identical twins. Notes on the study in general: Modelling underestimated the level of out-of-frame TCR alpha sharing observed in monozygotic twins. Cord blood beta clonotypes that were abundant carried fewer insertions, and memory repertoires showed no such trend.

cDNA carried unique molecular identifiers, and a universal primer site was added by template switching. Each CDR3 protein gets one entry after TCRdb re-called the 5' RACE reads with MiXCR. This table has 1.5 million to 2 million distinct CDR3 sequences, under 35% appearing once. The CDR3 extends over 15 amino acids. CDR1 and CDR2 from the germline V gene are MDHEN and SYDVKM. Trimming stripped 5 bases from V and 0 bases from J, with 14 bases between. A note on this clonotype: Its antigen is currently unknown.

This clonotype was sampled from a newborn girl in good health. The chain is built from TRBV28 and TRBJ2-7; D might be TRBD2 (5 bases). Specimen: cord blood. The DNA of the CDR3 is TGTGCCAGCAGTCCCCCCCGGGGTAGCTCCTACGAGCAGTACTTC. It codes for CASSPPRGSSYEQYF. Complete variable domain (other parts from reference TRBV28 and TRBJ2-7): DVKVTQSSRYLVKRTGEKVFLECVQDMDHENMFWYRQDPGLGLRLIYFSYDVKMKEKGDIPEGYSVSREKKERFSLILESASTNQTSMYLCASSPPRGSSYEQYFGPGTRLTVT.